A single count supports the clone carrying this TCR beta chain. These data are taken from a study of ipilimumab plus nivolumab after autologous stem cell transplantation. Using immunoSEQ multiplex PCR, the repertoire was profiled, and TCRdb retains in-frame clones only, with some absent. The table shows tens of thousands of clones, with nearly 95% occurring only once. This clonotype originated in a male donor with multiple myeloma. The sequenced sample was PBMCs, obtained in a trial of ipilimumab plus nivolumab as post-transplant consolidation.

The CDR3 sequence: CASSGLGQGIYGYTF. DNA of the CDR3: TGTGCCAGCAGTGGGTTAGGACAGGGCATCTATGGCTACACCTTC. The chain joins TRBV6-1 to TRBJ1-2, with TRBD1 identical over 8 bases. V was clipped by 4 bases and J by 4 bases; unmatched bases: 8. Germline V lookup: CDR1 MNHNS, CDR2 SASEGT. CDR3 length: 15 amino acids.